The 12 T cell receptor beta chains below were found in one sample sequenced in a study of blood T cells in healthy people across ages. A second PCR, run for roughly 7 to 12 cycles, used a sample-barcoded 5' primer plus a J-beta primer mix. TCRdb reanalysed the 5' RACE reads using MiXCR and keeps one entry per CDR3 protein. Here the sample spans 870,000 or so distinct CDR3 sequences, under 35% being singletons. The specimen sequenced was blood. The source of these receptors is an elderly woman in good health.

The chain is built from TRBV12-3 or TRBV12-4 and TRBJ1-2, with D possibly being TRBD1 (6 bases). V was shortened by 6 bases and J by 11 bases, with 25 bases between the two germline ends. The CDR3 totals 15 residues. CDR3 bases: TGTGCCAGCAGGATTCTAGGGGGGAGGACCCCTCGGTACACCTTC. It is translated as CASRILGGRTPRYTF.

Note on this clonotype: A junction boundary mismatches the germline segment, possibly from a read error. The V gene is TRBV14, the J gene TRBJ2-1; 7 nucleotides line up with TRBD2. CDR3 length: 16 amino acids. Per the germline V gene, CDR1 is SGHDN and CDR2 is FVKESK. The CDR3 coding sequence is TGTGCCAGCAGCCAAGTCTCCGGGGGGTTTTACAGTGAGCAGTTCTTC. Translation: CASSQVSGGFYSEQFF. Filled out from reference TRBV14 and TRBJ2-1, the complete variable domain reads EAGVTQFPSHSVIEKGQTVTLRCDPISGHDNLYWYRRVMGKEIKFLLHFVKESKQDESGMPNNRFLAERTGGTYSTLKVQPAELEDSGVYFCASSQVSGGFYSEQFFGPGTRLTVL.

At least ten counts were recorded for this clonotype. The J gene is TRBJ2-1, the V gene TRBV6-5, with a possible D match to TRBD1 (5 bases). Germline V gene data show CDR1 as MNHEY and CDR2 as SVGAGI. With 10 bases removed from V and 1 base from J, the gap between germline ends came to 5 bases. The CDR3 contains 11 residues. CDR3 amino acids: CATGSYNEQFF. The CDR3 coding sequence is TGTGCCACAGGGTCCTACAATGAGCAGTTCTTC.

The table lists this clonotype with a few counts. The chain carries TRBV7-9 and TRBJ1-5; no reliable D call. Trimming pared 9 bases from V and 0 bases from J, leaving 15 bases between. This CDR3 is built from 15 residues. In germline, CDR1 is SEHNR, CDR2 FQNEAQ (reference sequence). The CDR3: CASANGHTSNQPQHF. DNA of the CDR3: TGTGCCAGTGCCAACGGCCACACTAGCAATCAGCCCCAGCATTTT.

A remark on this clonotype: A much larger clonotype is one base distant, so this may be a read error. The chain recombines TRBV28 with TRBJ2-1; D remains unclear. This CDR3 is 15 amino acids long. Germline loops: CDR1 MDHEN, CDR2 SYDVKM. CDR3 loop: CTSSGKGLAYNEQFF. The CDR3 DNA sequence: TGTACCAGCAGTGGAAAGGGTCTAGCCTACAATGAGCAGTTCTTC. The entire variable domain, with the rest obtained from reference TRBV28 and TRBJ2-1, is as follows: DVKVTQSSRYLVKRTGEKVFLECVQDMDHENMFWYRQDPGLGLRLIYFSYDVKMKEKGDIPEGYSVSREKKERFSLILESASTNQTSMYLCTSSGKGLAYNEQFFGPGTRLTVL.

This clonotype appeared many times. The gene calls are TRBV20-1 and TRBJ2-3; D is unclear. CDR3 size: 14 residues. V gave up 4 bases and J gave up 4 bases, with 15 bases separating them. Germline V lookup: CDR1 DFQATT, CDR2 SNEGSKA (reference sequence). The CDR3: CSAIDEEGADTQYF. The CDR3 region has the DNA TGCAGTGCTATAGACGAGGAAGGCGCAGATACGCAGTATTTT.

Many counts were recorded for this clonotype. J is TRBJ1-4 and V is TRBV6-5; D unclear. Trimming stripped 0 bases from V and 8 bases from J, with 10 bases between. Per the germline V gene, CDR1 is MNHEY and CDR2 is SVGAGI. The CDR3 sequence is 14 residues long. In nucleotides, the CDR3 is TGTGCCAGCAGTTACTCGAGAGACGGGGAAAAACTGTTTTTT. Residues: CASSYSRDGEKLFF.

Regarding this clonotype: Compared with germline, one end of the junction differs, possibly owing to a read error. CDR3 coding DNA: TGCGCCGGCAGCCCCGGCCCAGGGCCCAATGAGCAGTTCTTC. Translation: CAGSPGPGPNEQFF. The J gene is TRBJ2-1, the V gene TRBV5-1; maybe TRBD1 (5 bases). Germline V lookup: CDR1 SGHRS, CDR2 YFSETQ. The CDR3 loop spans 14 amino acids. Complete variable domain (other parts from reference TRBV5-1 and TRBJ2-1): KAGVTQTPRYLIKTRGQQVTLSCSPISGHRSVSWYQQTPGQGLQFLFEYFSETQRNKGNFPGRFSGRQFSNSRSEMNVSTLELGDSALYLCAGSPGPGPNEQFFGPGTRLTVL.

In this sample, this clonotype turned up a few times. A much larger clone sits a single nucleotide away, making a read error possible. This chain joins TRBV7-2 and TRBJ2-1; 8 bases align to TRBD2. Germline loops: CDR1 SGHTA, CDR2 FQGNSA. The CDR3 has 16 amino acids. This chain's CDR3 is CACSLAGGGPYNEQFF. CDR3 nucleotides: TGTGCCTGCAGCTTAGCGGGCGGGGGGCCTTACAATGAGCAGTTCTTC. Supplemented by reference TRBV7-2 and TRBJ2-1, the full variable domain reads GAGVSQSPSNKVTEKGKDVELRCDPISGHTALYWYRQSLGQGLEFLIYFQGNSAPDKSGLPSDRFSAERTGGSVSTLTIQRTQQEDSAVYLCACSLAGGGPYNEQFFGPGTRLTVL.

This clonotype was counted a single time. A much larger clone differs by one base, so this may be a read error. This rearrangement joins TRBV6-5 to TRBJ2-1; 11 bases fit TRBD2. The CDR3 runs 15 residues. The J segment lost 10 bases and the V segment lost 5 bases, leaving 10 bases of the junction unmatched. Looked up from germline, CDR1 is MNHEY and CDR2 is SVGAGI. CDR3 nucleotides: TGTGCCAGCAGTAATAGCGGGGGGGCCTGGAAGGAGCAGTTCTTC. This codes for CASSNSGGAWKEQFF.

This clonotype was found many times. The chain couples TRBV7-2 to TRBJ2-5, with 7 bases lining up with TRBD2. CDR1 is SGHTA, CDR2 FQGNSA, per germline. Trimming cost V 2 bases and J 5 bases; bases outside gene matches: 8. The CDR3 covers 15 residues. CDR3 sequence: CASSLYSGYSETQYF. The DNA of the CDR3 is TGTGCCAGCAGCTTATATAGCGGGTACAGCGAGACCCAGTACTTC.

This clonotype was seen only a few times. V usage is TRBV7-2 and J usage is TRBJ1-6; a weak D match, TRBD1 (5 bases). The CDR3 contains 17 residues. V gave up 5 bases and J gave up 5 bases, with 19 bases separating them. In germline, CDR1 is SGHTA, CDR2 FQGNSA. CDR3 region: CASSHRDGDRDNSPLHF. As DNA, the CDR3 is TGTGCCAGCAGCCATCGGGACGGCGATAGGGATAATTCACCCCTCCACTTT. The entire variable domain, with the rest obtained from reference TRBV7-2 and TRBJ1-6, is as follows: GAGVSQSPSNKVTEKGKDVELRCDPISGHTALYWYRQSLGQGLEFLIYFQGNSAPDKSGLPSDRFSAERTGGSVSTLTIQRTQQEDSAVYLCASSHRDGDRDNSPLHFGNGTRLTVT.